This TCR beta chain came from a study of blood T cell repertoires in COVID-19. For the study at large: Sources were T cells, B-cell-depleted T cells, or PBMCs; the material itself was cDNA or gDNA.

V was trimmed by 5 bases and J by 7 bases, leaving 14 bases between them. CDR3 length equals 14 residues. Looked up from germline, CDR1 is MNHNY and CDR2 is SVGAGI (reference sequence). TCRdb's table, derived via immunoSEQ multiplex PCR, lists solely in-frame clones and lacks some. Among approximately 270,000 clones listed, roughly four fifths were seen once. This sequence originates from a person aged 70 to 85 with COVID-19, enrolled during active disease. The sequenced material came from peripheral blood. V gene TRBV6-6 combines with J gene TRBJ2-2; D unclear. The CDR3, as DNA: TGTGCCAGCAGTACTCCAACCACCCTCGGGGAGCTGTTTTTT. As protein: CASSTPTTLGELFF.